Listed below are T cell receptor beta chains from one sample, sequenced in a study of blood T cell repertoires in COVID-19. TCRdb keeps only in-frame clones here, not all; method: immunoSEQ multiplex PCR. The sample lists approximately 250,000 clones, 88% occurring once. The specimen was PBMCs or T cells enriched from blood (not recorded which). These receptors came from a woman in her thirties or forties with acute COVID-19. Both conserved end residues are part of each CDR3. The D gene is left open where the match is weak. Not all rows give a size; the values are once, few, many and, for expanded clones, a class.

cdr3_nt: TGTGCCATCAGGGGGACAGGGGGGGACACTGAAGCTTTCTTT; cdr3_aa: CAIRGTGGDTEAFF; v_call: TRBV10-3; j_call: TRBJ1-1; clone_size: .; d_call: TRBD1
cdr3_nt: TGTGCCAGCAGCCTCAGGGTCGACTCTGGAAACACCATATATTTT; cdr3_aa: CASSLRVDSGNTIYF; v_call: TRBV9; j_call: TRBJ1-3; clone_size: .; d_call: .
cdr3_nt: TGTGCCAGCAGCCAAGTCGGGACAGGGGGATTTGGCTACACCTTC; cdr3_aa: CASSQVGTGGFGYTF; v_call: TRBV14; j_call: TRBJ1-2; clone_size: .; d_call: TRBD1
cdr3_nt: TGTGCCAGCAGCCACAGTGACAGTAGGATCGCGAATGAGCAGTTCTTC; cdr3_aa: CASSHSDSRIANEQFF; v_call: TRBV5-5; j_call: TRBJ2-1; clone_size: .; d_call: .
cdr3_nt: TGCAGCGTTGATACGAGCGGGAGCTCCTACGAGCAGTACTTC; cdr3_aa: CSVDTSGSSYEQYF; v_call: TRBV29-1; j_call: TRBJ2-7; clone_size: .; d_call: TRBD2
cdr3_nt: TGTGCCAGCAGCTTGTTGCGGGAGCGCACAGATACGCAGTATTTT; cdr3_aa: CASSLLRERTDTQYF; v_call: TRBV7-2; j_call: TRBJ2-3; clone_size: .; d_call: TRBD2
cdr3_nt: TGTGCCAGCTCACCCACTAGCGGGAGTGACCACGAGCAGTACTTC; cdr3_aa: CASSPTSGSDHEQYF; v_call: TRBV18; j_call: TRBJ2-7; clone_size: .; d_call: TRBD2
cdr3_nt: TGTGCCAGCAGTGACTCATCGGGGGCTGGGGCCAACGTCCTGACTTTC; cdr3_aa: CASSDSSGAGANVLTF; v_call: TRBV6-4; j_call: TRBJ2-6; clone_size: .; d_call: .
cdr3_nt: TGTGCCAGCAGTCCCGACAGGGTAAAGGAGTACTTC; cdr3_aa: CASSPDRVKEYF; v_call: TRBV27; j_call: TRBJ2-7; clone_size: .; d_call: TRBD1
cdr3_nt: TGCGCCAGCAGCTTGTTGGGAGCGGGAGGTGATACGCAGTATTTT; cdr3_aa: CASSLLGAGGDTQYF; v_call: TRBV5-1; j_call: TRBJ2-3; clone_size: .; d_call: TRBD2
cdr3_nt: TGTGCCAGCAGGATCGGGACAGGGGCCAATGAGCAGTTCTTC; cdr3_aa: CASRIGTGANEQFF; v_call: TRBV27; j_call: TRBJ2-1; clone_size: .; d_call: TRBD1
cdr3_nt: TGTGCCAGCAGCTCTTTCGACAGAAACAATTCACCCCTCCACTTT; cdr3_aa: CASSSFDRNNSPLHF; v_call: TRBV5-4; j_call: TRBJ1-6; clone_size: .; d_call: .
cdr3_nt: TGTGCCACCAGAAACCTGGGCTTGAACACTGAAGCTTTCTTT; cdr3_aa: CATRNLGLNTEAFF; v_call: TRBV15; j_call: TRBJ1-1; clone_size: .; d_call: .
cdr3_nt: TGTGCCATCAGTGAGTCGTCGGGAGACGCGAGGGATACGCAGTATTTT; cdr3_aa: CAISESSGDARDTQYF; v_call: TRBV10-3; j_call: TRBJ2-3; clone_size: .; d_call: .
cdr3_nt: TGTGCCAGCAGCTCGACAGGGAGTGCCTACGAGCAGTACTTC; cdr3_aa: CASSSTGSAYEQYF; v_call: TRBV7-9; j_call: TRBJ2-7; clone_size: .; d_call: TRBD1
cdr3_nt: TGTGCCAGCAGCGTAGGATTGGCGGGCAGGGGAGATAATTCCGGGGAGCTGTTTTTT; cdr3_aa: CASSVGLAGRGDNSGELFF; v_call: TRBV9; j_call: TRBJ2-2; clone_size: .; d_call: .
cdr3_nt: TGTGCCAGCAGTCCGAACCGGGACAGGGGGTTCAATGAGCAGTTCTTC; cdr3_aa: CASSPNRDRGFNEQFF; v_call: TRBV5-4; j_call: TRBJ2-1; clone_size: .; d_call: TRBD1
cdr3_nt: TGTGCCAGCAGCTTGGGACTAGCGGGGGGATCCACAGATACGCAGTATTTT; cdr3_aa: CASSLGLAGGSTDTQYF; v_call: TRBV7-6; j_call: TRBJ2-3; clone_size: .; d_call: TRBD2
cdr3_nt: TGTGCCAGCAGCTTAGGGGGGACAGGGCCTTATGGCTACACCTTC; cdr3_aa: CASSLGGTGPYGYTF; v_call: TRBV11-2; j_call: TRBJ1-2; clone_size: .; d_call: TRBD1
cdr3_nt: TGTGCCAGCAGCTTAGGCCTAGCGGTGGACTACAATGAGCAGTTCTTC; cdr3_aa: CASSLGLAVDYNEQFF; v_call: TRBV7-2; j_call: TRBJ2-1; clone_size: .; d_call: TRBD2
cdr3_nt: TGTGCCAGCAGCTTGATGGGACTAGACACCGGGGAGCTGTTTTTT; cdr3_aa: CASSLMGLDTGELFF; v_call: TRBV7-2; j_call: TRBJ2-2; clone_size: .; d_call: TRBD2
cdr3_nt: TGTGCCAGCAGCCAAGATATGAGGGAGCCCCAGCATTTT; cdr3_aa: CASSQDMREPQHF; v_call: TRBV4-2; j_call: TRBJ1-5; clone_size: .; d_call: .
cdr3_nt: TGTGCCAGCAGCTTAGGAGGACCCTCCTACGAGCAGTACTTC; cdr3_aa: CASSLGGPSYEQYF; v_call: TRBV5-5; j_call: TRBJ2-7; clone_size: .; d_call: .
cdr3_nt: TGTGCCAGCAGCTTCCCGGAAGGGAGGGAGACCCAGTACTTC; cdr3_aa: CASSFPEGRETQYF; v_call: TRBV11-3; j_call: TRBJ2-5; clone_size: .; d_call: .
cdr3_nt: TGCGCCAGCAGGGCAGAGACCCAGTACTTC; cdr3_aa: CASRAETQYF; v_call: TRBV10-1; j_call: TRBJ2-5; clone_size: once; d_call: .
cdr3_nt: TGTGTCAGTAGCCAGACAGGAAGCAATGAAAAACTGTTTTTT; cdr3_aa: CVSSQTGSNEKLFF; v_call: TRBV19; j_call: TRBJ1-4; clone_size: .; d_call: .
cdr3_nt: TGTGCCAGCAGCTTAGGGTTCTGGGACAGGGCCCCCGAGCAGTACTTC; cdr3_aa: CASSLGFWDRAPEQYF; v_call: TRBV7-6; j_call: TRBJ2-7; clone_size: .; d_call: TRBD1
cdr3_nt: TGTGCCAGCAGCAGCGGACAGGGCGGCACTGAAGCTTTCTTT; cdr3_aa: CASSSGQGGTEAFF; v_call: TRBV11-3; j_call: TRBJ1-1; clone_size: .; d_call: TRBD1
cdr3_nt: TGTGCCAGTAGTTTCGGGAAGGGGGGGCAACAGCCCCAGCATTTT; cdr3_aa: CASSFGKGGQQPQHF; v_call: TRBV19; j_call: TRBJ1-5; clone_size: .; d_call: .
cdr3_nt: TGTGCCAGCAGTTTACAGGGCCCCTACGAGCAGTACTTC; cdr3_aa: CASSLQGPYEQYF; v_call: TRBV28; j_call: TRBJ2-7; clone_size: .; d_call: .